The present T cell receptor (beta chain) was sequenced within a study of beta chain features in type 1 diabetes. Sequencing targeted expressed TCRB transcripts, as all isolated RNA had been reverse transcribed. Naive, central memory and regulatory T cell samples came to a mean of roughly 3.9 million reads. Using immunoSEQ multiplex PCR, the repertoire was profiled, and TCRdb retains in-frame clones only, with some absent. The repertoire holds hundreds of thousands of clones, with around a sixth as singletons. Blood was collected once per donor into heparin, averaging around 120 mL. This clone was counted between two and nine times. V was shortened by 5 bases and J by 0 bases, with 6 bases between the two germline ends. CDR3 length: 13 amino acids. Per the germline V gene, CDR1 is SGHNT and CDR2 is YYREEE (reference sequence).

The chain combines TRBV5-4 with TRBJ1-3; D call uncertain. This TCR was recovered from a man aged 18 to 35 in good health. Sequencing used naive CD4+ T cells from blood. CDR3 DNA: TGTGCCAGCAGGACGAGCTCTGGAAACACCATATATTTT. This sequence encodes CASRTSSGNTIYF.